This T cell receptor (beta chain) was sequenced in a study of T cell changes during pregnancy in multiple sclerosis. Trimming pared 0 bases from V and 1 base from J, leaving 7 bases between. The germline V gene encodes CDR1 SGHDN and CDR2 FVKESK. This CDR3 comprises 16 residues. Profiling relied on immunoSEQ multiplex PCR, and the TCRdb table lists in-frame clones only, not all of them. Of approximately 110,000 clones in the sample, approximately 89% were seen once. The material was peripheral blood, obtained after pregnancy. This chain connects TRBV14 to TRBJ1-6; possibly TRBD1 for D (6 bases). The sequence derives from a female donor with multiple sclerosis, enrolled in a pregnancy study. The CDR3 DNA reads TGTGCCAGCAGCCAAGAGGGGGCGTCCTATAATTCACCCCTCCACTTT. As protein: CASSQEGASYNSPLHF.